These 5 T cell receptor beta chains were sequenced from one sample in a study of CXCR3-negative and CXCR3-positive naive CD8 T cells. These receptors lack a known antigen. The authors made the TRB cDNA libraries by 5' RACE using UMI labels. TCRdb reprocessed the 5' RACE reads, keeping one entry per CDR3 protein, no DNA. This sample's table has approximately 100,000 distinct CDR3 sequences. Whole-study findings and limits: Compared with CXCR3-negative naive cells, CXCR3-positive naive cells showed more hydrophobic TRB CDR3s.

The specimen was naive CXCR3+ CD8+ T cells from blood. Described subset: CD45RO-CCR7+CD27+CD95- naive CD8+ T cells expressing CXCR3 (TNR3+). These receptor sequences come from a human donor in good health. Some clones in this sample may be carry-over from other donors' samples.

The chain uses TRBV6-2 or TRBV6-3 and TRBJ2-5; without DNA, the TCRdb call of TRBD1 cannot be checked. This CDR3 has 18 residues. The germline CDR1 and CDR2 sequences are MNHEY and SVGEGT. The CDR3 is CASRDGRMNRVDQETQYF.

The CDR3 spells CSARSTETYEQYF. The rearrangement links TRBV29-1 to TRBJ2-7. The germline gives CDR1 SQVTM, CDR2 ANQGSEA. This CDR3 is 13 amino acids long.

The chain employs TRBV12-3 or TRBV12-4 and TRBJ1-3. The CDR3 spans 15 residues. CDR3 loop: CASSPFVRTGNTIYF.

The gene calls are TRBV20-1 and TRBJ2-7; TCRdb indicates TRBD2, and absent DNA this call remains unverified. Per the germline V gene, CDR1 is DFQATT and CDR2 is SNEGSKA (reference sequence). CDR3 length: 15 residues. CDR3 region: CSARRLAANSYEQYF.

V usage is TRBV20-1 and J usage is TRBJ1-5; as DNA is missing, the TRBD1 call by TCRdb cannot be tested. The germline CDR1 and CDR2 sequences are DFQATT and SNEGSKA (reference sequence). The CDR3 totals 13 residues. CDR3 in amino acids: CSARSGGYQPQHF.